One sample yielded the 15 T cell receptor beta chains listed below, sequenced in a study of cytomegalovirus exposure and HLA in healthy donors. Use of 60 Vbeta and 13 Jbeta primers characterized the PCR. Clones were read by immunoSEQ multiplex PCR, and TCRdb kept only the in-frame ones, dropping some. The table includes over 150,000 clones, 60% to 75% detected once. Sample: PBMCs. These receptors were taken from a young man in good health and CMV-seronegative.

V is TRBV5-1 and J is TRBJ1-6, with D uncertain. Germline CDR1 and CDR2: SGHRS and YFSETQ. Trimming shortened V by 2 bases and J by 6 bases, and 9 bases separated the two germline ends. The CDR3 spans 14 residues. The CDR3 DNA is TGCGCCAGCAGCTTCCAGATAACTAATTCACCCCTCCACTTT. This translates into CASSFQITNSPLHF.

The J gene is TRBJ1-1, the V gene TRBV19, with a weak D call TRBD1 (5 bases). This CDR3 spans 15 amino acids. CDR1 and CDR2 (germline): LNHDA, SQIVND (reference sequence). V was clipped by 3 bases and J by 4 bases, with 15 bases between them. CDR3 protein: CASSMRRGPGTEAFF. CDR3 coding DNA: TGTGCCAGTAGTATGAGGAGGGGTCCGGGCACTGAAGCTTTCTTT.

As to this clone: This sequence is one base from a far larger clone and is likely a read error. The rearrangement joins TRBV6-4 to TRBJ2-5; 13 bases are shared with TRBD2. The length of the CDR3 is 15 residues. Unmatched junction bases numbered 2, after V lost 3 bases and J lost 4 bases. Germline lookup yields CDR1 MRHNA and CDR2 SNTAGT. CDR3 residues: CASSELAGGPETQYF. CDR3 nucleotides: TGTGCCAGCAGTGAACTAGCGGGGGGGCCAGAGACCCAGTACTTC.

V is TRBV15 and J is TRBJ2-7; D is undetermined. This CDR3 has 14 residues. CDR1 and CDR2 (germline): LNHNV, YYDKDF (reference sequence). V was trimmed by 0 bases and J by 7 bases, leaving 13 bases between them. Written as DNA, the CDR3 is TGTGCCACCAGCAGAGATCCCGCTAAGAGAGAGCAGTACTTC. It specifies CATSRDPAKREQYF.

The rearrangement links TRBV7-3 to TRBJ1-6; D remains ambiguous. V dropped 2 bases and J dropped 9 bases, with 14 bases sitting between them. This CDR3 is 15 amino acids long. Germline CDR1 and CDR2: SGHTA and FQGTGA. In DNA form, the CDR3 reads TGTGCCAGCAGCTTAGACGGCCAGACACTTTCACCCCTCCACTTT. Encoded protein: CASSLDGQTLSPLHF. Drawing the rest from reference TRBV7-3 and TRBJ1-6, the complete variable domain is GAGVSQTPSNKVTEKGKYVELRCDPISGHTALYWYRQSLGQGPEFLIYFQGTGAADDSGLPNDRFFAVRPEGSVSTLKIQRTERGDSAVYLCASSLDGQTLSPLHFGNGTRLTVT.

The V call is TRBV4-3, the J call TRBJ1-3; no definite D call. CDR3 length: 15 amino acids. The germline V and J ends were trimmed by 0 bases and 0 bases, with 6 bases remaining between them. Germline assignment: CDR1 LGHNA and CDR2 YSLEER. CDR3 nucleotide sequence: TGCGCCAGCAGCCAAGATTTGGCCTCTGGAAACACCATATATTTT. This gives the protein CASSQDLASGNTIYF.

This clone was seen a handful of times. V usage is TRBV11-2 and J usage is TRBJ1-5; D is unresolved. CDR3 length equals 13 residues. V lost 5 bases and J 7 bases, leaving 12 bases between the germline ends. Per germline, CDR1 SGHAT and CDR2 FQNNGV. The CDR3 spells CASSPGEGQPQHF. The CDR3 DNA sequence: TGTGCCAGCAGCCCCGGGGAGGGACAGCCCCAGCATTTT. Looking up the rest from reference TRBV11-2 and TRBJ1-5 gives the full variable domain: EAGVAQSPRYKIIEKRQSVAFWCNPISGHATLYWYQQILGQGPKLLIQFQNNGVVDDSQLPKDRFSAERLKGVDSTLKIQPAKLEDSAVYLCASSPGEGQPQHFGDGTRLSIL.

This chain links TRBV18 with TRBJ2-7; D gene uncertain. CDR1 is KGHSH and CDR2 is LQKENI in the germline V gene. V was trimmed by 5 bases and J by 7 bases, leaving 12 bases between them. The CDR3 length is 12 residues. In DNA, the CDR3 is TGTGCCAGCTCAGCCCTAGTGGAGGAGCAGTACTTC. Amino acids: CASSALVEEQYF.

This clone has only a few counts. This rearrangement joins TRBV27 to TRBJ1-1; TRBD1 matches at 9 bases. V shed 5 bases and J 5 bases; nucleotides not matched to a gene: 9. This CDR3 is 15 amino acids long. Per the germline V gene, CDR1 is MNHEY and CDR2 is SMNVEV (reference sequence). The DNA of the CDR3 is TGTGCCAGCAGTCGAGCCGGGACAGGGAGAACTGAAGCTTTCTTT. This codes for CASSRAGTGRTEAFF.

The chain combines TRBV4-1 with TRBJ2-1, with 7 bases aligning to TRBD1. V dropped 2 bases and J dropped 5; count of bases not matched to a gene: 6. This CDR3 is built from 15 residues. Germline lookup yields CDR1 MGHRA and CDR2 YSYEKL. The CDR3 reads CASSQRQGMDNEQFF. In DNA form, the CDR3 reads TGCGCCAGCAGCCAAAGACAGGGTATGGACAATGAGCAGTTCTTC.

The V and J genes are TRBV4-3 and TRBJ1-1; no clear D gene. The ends were cut back, 8 bases at V and 3 bases at J, with 13 bases in the middle. CDR3 length: 13 residues. CDR1 LGHNA and CDR2 YSLEER come from the germline V gene. The CDR3, as DNA: TGCGCCAGCCGCCCTGGCCGGGACACTGAAGCTTTCTTT. Its translation: CASRPGRDTEAFF.

The chain carries TRBV5-1 and TRBJ2-7; no definite D call. V was shortened by 0 bases and J by 2 bases, with 9 bases between the two germline ends. The CDR3 consists of 14 residues. From germline, CDR1 is SGHRS and CDR2 YFSETQ. Written as DNA, the CDR3 is TGCGCCAGCAGCTTGGCCTCAGGAACCTACGAGCAGTACTTC. This gives the protein CASSLASGTYEQYF.

Written as DNA, the CDR3 is TGTGCCAGCAGCCCCTGGAGGTCAACTAATGAAAAACTGTTTTTT. It yields the protein CASSPWRSTNEKLFF. This chain links TRBV5-8 with TRBJ1-4; D gene ambiguous. There are 15 residues in the CDR3. Germline V CDR1 and CDR2: SGHTS, YDEGEE. Trimming left V 4 bases short and J 0 bases short, with 10 bases between.

This chain uses TRBV7-6 with TRBJ2-2; D is ambiguous. This CDR3 spans 15 amino acids. Germline loops: CDR1 SGHVS, CDR2 FNYEAQ. Trimming removed 5 bases from V and 1 base from J, with 11 bases in between. The DNA of the CDR3 is TGTGCCAGCAGCGCCAGACTGCTGAACACCGGGGAGCTGTTTTTT. Amino acids: CASSARLLNTGELFF.

V usage is TRBV5-6 and J usage is TRBJ1-5; no firm D call. Germline V lookup: CDR1 SGHDT, CDR2 YYEEEE. The ends were cut back, 0 bases at V and 2 bases at J, with 12 bases in the middle. This CDR3 contains 16 residues. CDR3 sequence reads: CASSLGVAGGNQPQHF. The DNA of the CDR3 is TGTGCCAGCAGCTTGGGGGTAGCCGGGGGCAATCAGCCCCAGCATTTT.